The 23 T cell receptor beta chains in this list originate from one sample, sequenced in a study of radiotherapy plus CTLA-4 blockade in lung cancer. The protocol was immunoSEQ multiplex PCR, while the TCRdb copy is restricted to in-frame clones and leaves out a portion. The table lists 70,000 to 90,000 clones, 78% of them singletons, with under 9% in the top ten. The specimen comprised peripheral blood, sampled from a patient treated with radiotherapy plus ipilimumab. The receptors were sampled from a human donor with non-small cell lung cancer who had a complete response to radiotherapy plus ipilimumab.

This chain links TRBV10-2 with TRBJ1-2, with TRBD1 identical over 7 bases. This CDR3 has 13 amino acids. Unmatched junction bases numbered 4, after V lost 3 bases and J lost 6 bases. Germline assignment: CDR1 WSHSY and CDR2 SAAADI. The CDR3 nucleotides are TGCGCCAGCAGTGAAACACAGGGGAATGGCTACACCTTC. Translated, it gives CASSETQGNGYTF.

This clone was seen more than once but under ten times. The chain couples TRBV19 to TRBJ2-7; the D is unclear. V gave up 3 bases and J gave up 1 base, with 7 bases separating them. Germline V lookup: CDR1 LNHDA, CDR2 SQIVND (reference sequence). This CDR3 region has 13 residues. CDR3 in amino acids: CASSITPSYEQYF. As DNA, the CDR3 is TGTGCCAGTAGTATTACACCTTCCTACGAGCAGTACTTC.

As concerns this clone: A far larger clone lies a single base away; this is likely a read error. The chain employs TRBV30 and TRBJ2-7; unclear D gene. The better agreement between TRBJ2-1 and the DNA end casts doubt on the J call. Germline CDR1 and CDR2: GTSNPN and SVGIG (reference sequence). The CDR3 contains 12 residues. CDR3 nucleotides: TGTGCCTGGAGAAGTCTAGGTTACGAGCAGTTCTTC. Translating it yields CAWRSLGYEQFF.

The chain employs TRBV9 and TRBJ2-1, with a tentative D call TRBD2 (5 bases). The CDR3 has 15 residues. Deletions cut 0 bases from V and 6 bases from J, with 13 bases between. In germline, CDR1 is SGDLS, CDR2 YYNGEE. CDR3 in amino acids: CASSVEGSRVNEQFF. Written as DNA, the CDR3 is TGTGCCAGCAGCGTAGAAGGGAGTAGGGTCAATGAGCAGTTCTTC.

V is TRBV19 and J is TRBJ1-5; D possibly corresponds to TRBD1 (6 bases). CDR1 and CDR2 from the germline V gene are LNHDA and SQIVND (reference sequence). V was shortened by 5 bases and J by 3 bases, with 14 bases between the two germline ends. The CDR3 runs to 15 residues. The CDR3 region is CASSHRDTNNQPQHF. The CDR3 DNA reads TGTGCCAGTAGTCACCGGGACACCAACAATCAGCCCCAGCATTTT.

V is TRBV18 and J is TRBJ2-5; D unclear. The V and J ends lost 6 bases and 4 bases respectively, with 6 bases between them. Germline CDR1 reads KGHSH; CDR2 reads LQKENI. CDR3 length: 11 amino acids. CDR3 protein: CASSPLETQYF. The CDR3 coding sequence is TGTGCCAGCTCCCCTCTAGAGACCCAGTACTTC.

This chain links TRBV5-1 with TRBJ1-1; TRBD1 matches 7 bases. The CDR3 covers 16 residues. After removal of 7 bases from V and 2 bases from J, the junction contained 14 bases not matched to a gene. Germline V lookup: CDR1 SGHRS, CDR2 YFSETQ. The CDR3 region has the DNA TGCGCCAGCGCTCAGAGGGAGGGACAGCCTAACACTGAAGCTTTCTTT. Protein sequence: CASAQREGQPNTEAFF.

The gene calls are TRBV20-1 and TRBJ1-1, with unresolved D. Germline CDR1 reads DFQATT; CDR2 reads SNEGSKA (reference sequence). The CDR3 totals 11 residues. V was pared by 7 bases and J by 0 bases, with 6 bases between. The CDR3 nucleotides are TGCAGTGTGCTCATGAACACTGAAGCTTTCTTT. The encoded protein is CSVLMNTEAFF.

The rearrangement uses TRBV19 and TRBJ2-1; D is possibly TRBD2 (6 bases). CDR3 size: 16 residues. Germline CDR1 reads LNHDA; CDR2 reads SQIVND (reference sequence). Trimming stripped 7 bases from V and 0 bases from J, with 16 bases between. CDR3 loop: CASKTNWRGSYNEQFF. In nucleotides, the CDR3 is TGTGCCAGTAAGACCAATTGGCGGGGCTCCTACAATGAGCAGTTCTTC.

This clone was counted between two and nine times. The chain has TRBV6-6 and TRBJ2-7, with D possibly matching TRBD2 (6 bases). Germline V lookup: CDR1 MNHNY, CDR2 SVGAGI (reference sequence). The V and J ends lost 2 bases and 7 bases respectively, with 12 bases between them. This CDR3 contains 13 residues. Written as DNA, the CDR3 is TGTGCCAGCAGTTACAAACGGGGGTTTGAGCAGTACGTC. This translates into CASSYKRGFEQYV.

V and J are TRBV27 and TRBJ2-2; D perhaps matches TRBD2 (5 bases). V gave up 6 bases and J gave up 4 bases, with 18 bases separating them. Germline lookup yields CDR1 MNHEY and CDR2 SMNVEV (reference sequence). The CDR3 has 16 amino acids. This CDR3 reads CASRSFILGSTGELFF. In DNA, the CDR3 is TGTGCCAGCAGATCCTTTATCCTAGGGAGCACCGGGGAGCTGTTTTTT.

The rearrangement joins TRBV7-2 to TRBJ2-1; possible D gene TRBD2, 5 bases. Germline V lookup: CDR1 SGHTA, CDR2 FQGNSA. Trimming left V 5 bases short and J 15 bases short, with 17 bases between. CDR3 length: 12 residues. Here the CDR3 DNA reads TGTGCCAGCAGCCCTCCTGGGCGGGCCGGGTTCTTC. It specifies CASSPPGRAGFF.

This clone was counted between two and nine times. V gene TRBV15 combines with J gene TRBJ2-4; possible D gene TRBD1, 5 bases. The germline V gene has CDR1 LNHNV and CDR2 YYDKDF (reference sequence). The CDR3 extends over 13 amino acids. V was clipped by 3 bases and J by 6 bases, with 9 bases between them. The CDR3 DNA is TGTGCCACCAGCAGCAGGGTGGCAAACATTCAGTACTTC. Its protein is CATSSRVANIQYF.

This clone occurred a few times. The chain employs TRBV6-5 and TRBJ1-2, with a weak D call TRBD1 (5 bases). The CDR3 consists of 12 residues. The ends were cut back, 8 bases at V and 2 bases at J, with 9 bases in the middle. From germline, CDR1 is MNHEY and CDR2 SVGAGI. CDR3 sequence reads: CASWQGNYGYTF. The CDR3 DNA follows: TGTGCCAGCTGGCAGGGAAACTATGGCTACACCTTC.

V gene TRBV27 combines with J gene TRBJ1-1, with TRBD1 matching over 8 bases. Looked up from germline, CDR1 is MNHEY and CDR2 is SMNVEV (reference sequence). The CDR3 has 14 residues. With V trimmed by 2 bases and J by 4 bases, 3 bases remained unmatched. CDR3 sequence reads: CASSLQGAATEAFF. In nucleotides, the CDR3 is TGTGCCAGCAGTTTACAGGGGGCGGCCACTGAAGCTTTCTTT.

CDR3 residues: CASSGNGASYEQYV. The CDR3 DNA reads as TGTGCCAGCAGTGGTAATGGGGCATCCTACGAGCAGTACGTC. The rearrangement joins TRBV2 to TRBJ2-7, with a possible D match to TRBD1 (5 bases). The V gene lost 4 bases and the J gene lost 1 base, with 11 bases spanning the gap. The germline V gene has CDR1 SNHLY and CDR2 FYNNEI. CDR3 length equals 14 residues.

This clone was counted between two and nine times. The chain has TRBV6-5 and TRBJ1-3; D gene ambiguous. Germline V gene data show CDR1 as MNHEY and CDR2 as SVGAGI. CDR3 size: 15 residues. The V end lost 0 bases, the J end lost 7 bases, and 13 bases lay between the germline ends. DNA for the CDR3: TGTGCCAGCAGTTACTCGACCGGGATGCGGAACACCATATATTTT. This encodes CASSYSTGMRNTIYF.

The chain employs TRBV27 and TRBJ1-2; the D gene is possibly TRBD1 (6 bases). Germline lookup yields CDR1 MNHEY and CDR2 SMNVEV (reference sequence). Trimming removed 0 bases from V and 5 bases from J, with 22 bases in between. The CDR3 has 18 residues. The CDR3 reads CASSLSGKGGAGRYGYTF. DNA of the CDR3: TGTGCCAGCAGTTTATCGGGGAAGGGGGGGGCTGGAAGGTATGGCTACACCTTC.

The chain recombines TRBV7-2 with TRBJ1-5, with D uncertain. Between the trimmed V and J ends, which lost 5 bases and 4 bases, there was a span of 21 bases. Looked up from germline, CDR1 is SGHTA and CDR2 is FQGNSA. There are 17 residues in the CDR3. As DNA, the CDR3 is TGTGCCAGCAGCCCCACGATGGGCGGCTCACGGAATCAGCCCCAGCATTTT. Protein: CASSPTMGGSRNQPQHF.

V gene TRBV11-3 combines with J gene TRBJ2-5, with 8 bases aligning to TRBD1. Unmatched junction bases numbered 7, after V lost 5 bases and J lost 2 bases. The CDR3 length is 15 residues. Looked up from germline, CDR1 is SGHNT and CDR2 is YENEEA. CDR3 bases: TGTGCCAGCAGCCCCTCTGGGACAGGACAAGAGACCCAGTACTTC. Translated, it gives CASSPSGTGQETQYF.

This clone has just one count. This sequence joins TRBV6-5 and TRBJ2-5, with 8 bases aligning to TRBD2. V was clipped by 2 bases and J by 5 bases; unmatched bases: 7. The CDR3 extends over 15 amino acids. Germline CDR1 MNHEY, CDR2 SVGAGI. The CDR3 protein is CASSYGRLATETQYF. For the CDR3, the DNA is TGTGCCAGCAGTTACGGGAGACTAGCGACGGAGACCCAGTACTTC.

The V and J genes are TRBV5-1 and TRBJ1-6; D gene uncertain. This CDR3 region has 16 residues. Trimming removed 1 base from V and 5 bases from J, with 13 bases in between. Germline lookup yields CDR1 SGHRS and CDR2 YFSETQ. The CDR3 region is CASSLTGTPNNSPLHF. The CDR3 DNA follows: TGCGCCAGCAGCTTGACGGGCACCCCTAATAATTCACCCCTCCACTTT.

The chain joins TRBV19 to TRBJ2-7, with 10 positions matching TRBD1. The germline CDR1 and CDR2 sequences are LNHDA and SQIVND (reference sequence). The CDR3 has 13 amino acids. The ends lost 7 bases at V and 3 bases at J; junction bases unmatched: 3. CDR3 bases: TGTGCCAGTACGGGACAGGGGTTCTACGAGCAGTACTTC. This encodes CASTGQGFYEQYF.